This TCR beta chain was captured in a study of chemoradiotherapy in HPV16-positive cancers. Remarks on this clone: Antigen specificity is unknown.

Produced via immunoSEQ multiplex PCR; TCRdb's table is partial and in-frame only. The data show about 1,800 clones, with roughly nine tenths seen just once and approximately 2.5% held by the top ten. The CDR3 runs 16 residues. V gave up 4 bases and J gave up 2 bases; unmatched junction bases: 9. The germline gives CDR1 MNHEY, CDR2 SMNVEV (reference sequence). The study's findings and limits: HPV-responsive T-cell expansion during chemoradiotherapy was linked to improved recurrence-free survival in HPV16-positive patients. The functional HPV-specific definition rests on just a couple of HPV16-positive patients. During treatment, candidate HPV-specific clones and E7-related motifs expanded in tumor.

Over chemoradiotherapy, repertoires were sampled more than once. The sample in question was tumor tissue, obtained from a patient who underwent chemoradiotherapy. The chain combines TRBV27 with TRBJ2-7; TRBD2 aligns across 9 bases. This clonotype was sampled from a human donor with HPV-associated anogenital cancer. The DNA of the CDR3 is TGTGCCAGCAGTTCCCGATCTAGCGGGGTTACCTACGAGCAGTACTTC. Translated: CASSSRSSGVTYEQYF.